This TCR beta chain originates from a study of blood T cell repertoires in COVID-19. As for the study in general: Acute and convalescent COVID-19 samples came from the United States, Italy and Spain. PBMCs, B-cell-depleted T cells, or T cells provided the cDNA or gDNA that made up the material.

In the original processing: Amplification with reference gene primers provided the estimates of nucleated cell counts. Libraries were prepared by immunoSEQ multiplex PCR; TCRdb keeps only in-frame clonotypes and omits some of them. V and J calls and clone size follow that table, whereas D and trimming were derived from the DNA. This table has approximately 190,000 clones, 86% appearing once. Germline lookup yields CDR1 SGHRS and CDR2 YFSETQ. This CDR3 has 14 amino acids. The V and J ends lost 1 base and 1 base respectively, with 8 bases between them. The receptor's source is an elderly man with acute or convalescent COVID-19. The sample was peripheral blood. V and J are TRBV5-1 and TRBJ1-1; D unclear. The CDR3 bases are TGCGCCAGCAGCTTGCCCTCAGGGAACACTGAAGCTTTCTTT. Residues: CASSLPSGNTEAFF. Variable domain in full (rest from reference TRBV5-1 and TRBJ1-1): KAGVTQTPRYLIKTRGQQVTLSCSPISGHRSVSWYQQTPGQGLQFLFEYFSETQRNKGNFPGRFSGRQFSNSRSEMNVSTLELGDSALYLCASSLPSGNTEAFFGQGTRLTVV.